Detailed here is one TCR beta chain. The clone's antigen remains unknown. Base-call qualities are not available, and no considerably larger clone is one nucleotide away. Healthy HIV-negative adults with no recently reported acute infections or vaccinations were included as donors. Every donor was a Caucasian adult living in Nashville, Tennessee, USA. CD4+ T cells were enriched by magnetic negative selection, after which naive cells were positively selected on CD45RA and the negative fraction was taken as the memory subset. Blood was obtained by leukapheresis, after which PBMCs were separated by Ficoll-Histopaque density gradient centrifugation and cryopreserved in liquid nitrogen vapor phase. Analytical flow cytometry was used to check the purity and quantity of each magnetically sorted T cell population. From each sorted fraction, genomic DNA was isolated and quantified by UV absorbance on a Nanodrop 2000c.

V is reduced by 0 bases and J by 8 bases, leaving a spacing of 6 bases between them. From the cysteine through the phenylalanine, the CDR3 covers 12 amino acids. Only the CDR3 region is kept as DNA, spanning 36 bases read in frame from base 1. The germline V gene encodes CDR1 SGHRS and CDR2 YFSETQ. TCR CDR3 regions were amplified from genomic DNA by multiplex PCR using the deep immunoSEQ assay. Extracted genomic DNA from each cell subset was distributed evenly across all wells of several immunoSEQ 96-well plates, and each plate was treated as a replicate. For sorted subsets, about 200 ng genomic DNA, equal to 25,000 to 35,000 T cell genomes, was loaded into each replicate PCR. The purified libraries were quantified using a Qubit 3.0 fluorometer, sized with a Bioanalyzer 2100, and then quantified again using the KAPA Library Quantification kit. Every immunoSEQ 96-well plate was sequenced on a separate single-read 150-cycle Illumina NextSeq 550 flow cell. From the authors' description of their analysis: Because only junctional sequences without quality scores were contained in the immunoSEQ output, filtering matching that applied to full-length reads could not be performed. To assign V/J genes and CDR3, sequences were annotated using PyIR, a Python wrapper for IgBLAST v1.9, with IMGT germline references. Any read was removed if the V/J assignment was weak (E-value above 1e-6), the CDR3 was missing, or the read contained stop codons, out-of-frame junctions, or ambiguous translated residues. V3J clonotypes were defined as sequences sharing the same inferred V gene, J gene, and CDR3 amino acid sequence. Percentage overlap between repertoires was calculated by dividing the number of shared unique clonotypes by the size of the smaller repertoire. Repertoire richness was assessed with RTK rarefaction, the Chao1 estimator, and Recon v2.1 estimates of unobserved clonotypes. Generation probabilities were computed with OLGA for all TCRbeta clonotypes obtained by the gDNA method from several donors. Sourced from immuneACCESS, this table was stored by TCRdb with only in-frame sequences that have V and J called. A share of the clones is absent; for the studies checked, an unresolved V gene accounts for under half, and the remainder has no known explanation. The V and J calls and clone size are taken from that table; D and trimming were inferred from the DNA. Present in this sample are over a million clones, around 76% of which were seen just once. The ten largest clones capture 1.2% to 1.5% of the sample.

These data are taken from a study of shared clonotypes between healthy human individuals (dated by TCRdb to the early 2020s). With regard to the full study: The cohort comprised two women and a few men aged 18 to 49 years. Per donor, three plates each were used for CD4 naive and CD4 memory, two for CD8 naive, and one for CD8 memory. Blood TCR repertoires of a handful of healthy adults were deeply sequenced to estimate repertoire size and the extent of clonotype sharing between individuals. To increase sequencing depth and limit assay-specific biases, TCR repertoire library preparation and sequencing were carried out by different laboratories using diverse techniques. Each donor's leukapheresis produced roughly between about 0.9 and 9.5 billion PBMCs.

The paper's findings and limits, for the study overall: Estimated clonotype richness was generally larger for naive than for memory subsets. Higher generation probabilities were observed for clonotypes shared by all four sorted-subset donors than for non-shared clonotypes. Based on pairwise subsampling, the degree of clonotype sharing among donors was expected to be affected by sequencing depth. Roughly 5% of naive CD4, around 4% of naive CD8, roughly 2.4% of memory CD4, and about 0.4% of memory CD8 clonotypes were shared across several donors. Incomplete sequencing was indicated by rarefaction of sorted-subset datasets, despite the large sequencing depth. Because the study included a small number of donors, the genetic and exposure-history diversity represented was limited. Sampling was restricted to blood, and TCR repertoires in tissues likely differ from the TCR repertoires found in blood.

This sequence uses TRBV5-1 and TRBJ2-1; the D segment cannot be called with confidence. Sequencing was carried out using memory CD4+ T cells sorted from blood. What this sample's cell subset or site label stands for: CD45RA-negative fraction. This clonotype was sampled from a man between 18 and 29 years old in good health. The nucleotides read TGCGCCAGCAGCTTGGGAGCTTATGAGCAGTTCTTC. This encodes CASSLGAYEQFF.